This T cell receptor (beta chain) was identified in a study of Graves' ophthalmopathy and Graves' hyperthyroidism. V lost 7 bases and J 0 bases, leaving 6 bases between the germline ends. The CDR3 runs 12 residues. CDR1 is LGHDT, CDR2 YNNKEL, per germline (reference sequence). The authors amplified TCR beta CDR3 regions from RNA transcripts. The first round was an RT-PCR with HTBI primers, and the second round was a multiplex PCR. TCRdb ran MiXCR on the multiplex PCR reads and lists one entry per CDR3 protein. The sample has about 390,000 distinct CDR3 sequences; 15% to 19% are singletons. The clonotype originates from a woman between 18 and 29 years old with stable Graves' hyperthyroidism. The specimen was peripheral blood. The V and J genes are TRBV3-1 and TRBJ1-2; unclear D gene. CDR3 sequence (DNA): TGTGCCAGCACCACAGCTAACTATGGCTACACCTTC. It codes for CASTTANYGYTF.